Below are 9 T cell receptor beta chains sequenced from a single sample in a study of Graves' ophthalmopathy and Graves' hyperthyroidism. TCR beta CDR3 regions were amplified from RNA transcripts. Investigators did first-round RT-PCR with HTBI primers, then second-round multiplex PCR. MiXCR was run by TCRdb on the multiplex PCR reads, yielding one entry per CDR3 protein. In the table there are 580,000 or so distinct CDR3 sequences, less than 45% of which are singletons. The sequencing input was peripheral blood or thyroid tissue (not recorded which). These receptors were obtained from an adult man with Graves' hyperthyroidism.

V and J are TRBV20-1 and TRBJ1-6; tentative D call: TRBD1 (5 bases). Trimming cost V 0 bases and J 7 bases, with 13 bases left between them. The germline V gene has CDR1 DFQATT and CDR2 SNEGSKA (reference sequence). This CDR3 has 15 residues. CDR3 region: CSARDPRDLNSPLHF. CDR3 DNA sequence: TGCAGTGCTAGAGATCCCAGGGACCTGAATTCACCCCTCCACTTT.

In its sample, this clonotype was seen once. Since a much larger clone is just one base distant, this may be a read error. J is TRBJ1-2 and V is TRBV7-9, with 10 bases fitting TRBD1. The CDR3 has 14 residues. Germline V gene data show CDR1 as SEHNR and CDR2 as FQNEAQ (reference sequence). Losses at the gene ends were 4 bases for V and 4 bases for J; bases not matched to a gene: 3. CDR3 DNA sequence: TGTGCCAGCAGCTGGGACAGGGGCACCTATGGCTACACCTTC. It translates to CASSWDRGTYGYTF.

For this clonotype: One end of the junction fails to match germline, which may point to a read error. The chain is built from TRBV7-9 and TRBJ2-2, with 9 bases that match TRBD1. Germline lookup yields CDR1 SEHNR and CDR2 FQNEAQ (reference sequence). The CDR3 has 18 amino acids. CDR3 sequence (DNA): TGCGCCAGCAGCTTGGGTTTTCCGGGGACAGGGCCTACCGGGGAGCTGTTTTTT. Protein sequence: CASSLGFPGTGPTGELFF.

The rearrangement uses TRBV4-1 and TRBJ1-3; no clear D gene. The CDR3 sequence is 14 residues long. The germline V gene encodes CDR1 MGHRA and CDR2 YSYEKL. V shed 3 bases and J shed 5 bases, with 11 bases lying between them. CDR3 nucleotide sequence: TGCGCCAGCAGCCAGCCCCTACAGAGAAACACCATATATTTT. Protein sequence: CASSQPLQRNTIYF.

The DNA for the CDR3 is TGTGCCAGCAGTTTTTTCGGGAACCGACAGCCCCAGCATTTT. This codes for CASSFFGNRQPQHF. The gene calls are TRBV7-8 and TRBJ1-5; D remains ambiguous. V was shortened by 6 bases and J by 7 bases, with 16 bases between the two germline ends. Germline CDR1 reads SGHVS; CDR2 reads FQNEAQ. The CDR3 runs 14 residues.

This clonotype was detected many times. The CDR3, as DNA: TGTGCCAGCAGCGCCTATGGCCGCGGAACGAACACCGGGGAGCTGTTTTTT. This translates into CASSAYGRGTNTGELFF. The chain couples TRBV9 to TRBJ2-2; unclear D gene. The CDR3 contains 17 residues. From germline, CDR1 is SGDLS and CDR2 YYNGEE. Trimming removed 3 bases at V and 0 bases at J, with 15 bases between.

This clonotype turned up a few times. The J gene is TRBJ2-7, the V gene TRBV28; D unresolved. The germline gives CDR1 MDHEN, CDR2 SYDVKM. V gave up 2 bases and J gave up 0 bases, with 17 bases separating them. The CDR3 contains 17 residues. The CDR3 nucleotides are TGTGCCAGCAGTTTAATGGGCGAGACTGACGTCTCCTACGAGCAGTACTTC. Translation: CASSLMGETDVSYEQYF.

This clonotype was detected many times. This chain uses TRBV24-1 with TRBJ2-2; D remains ambiguous. With 0 bases removed from V and 4 bases from J, the gap between germline ends came to 5 bases. Germline CDR1 and CDR2: KGHDR and SFDVKD. This CDR3 has 14 amino acids. The CDR3 DNA reads TGTGCCACCAGTGATTTGGATGGCACCGGGGAGCTGTTTTTT. Amino acids: CATSDLDGTGELFF.

This clonotype was seen a few times. CDR3 loop: CSAREEGGNTEAFF. The CDR3 DNA follows: TGCAGTGCTAGAGAGGAGGGAGGGAACACTGAAGCTTTCTTT. The V and J genes are TRBV20-1 and TRBJ1-1; D is ambiguous. Germline-derived CDR1 and CDR2 are DFQATT and SNEGSKA (reference sequence). The CDR3 is 14 amino acids. Deletions cut 0 bases from V and 1 base from J, with 9 bases between.